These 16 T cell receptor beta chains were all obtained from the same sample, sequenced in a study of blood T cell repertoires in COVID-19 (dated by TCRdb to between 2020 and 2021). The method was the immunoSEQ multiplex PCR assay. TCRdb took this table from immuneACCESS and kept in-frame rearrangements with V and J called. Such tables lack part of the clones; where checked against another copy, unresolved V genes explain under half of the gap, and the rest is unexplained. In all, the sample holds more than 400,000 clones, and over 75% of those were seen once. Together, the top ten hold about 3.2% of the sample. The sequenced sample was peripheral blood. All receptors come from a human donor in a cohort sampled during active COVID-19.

The CDR3 DNA follows: TGTGCCAGCAGCCCACAGCGCGGGACAGGGACCGCTTTCTTT. Protein sequence: CASSPQRGTGTAFF. The V gene is TRBV7-2, the J gene TRBJ1-1, with 9 bases fitting TRBD1. CDR1 is SGHTA and CDR2 is FQGNSA in the germline V gene. Losses at the gene ends were 5 bases for V and 11 bases for J; bases not matched to a gene: 12. The CDR3 is 14 residues long.

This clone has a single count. The CDR3 region is CASSVGGGQFNYGYTF. In nucleotides, the CDR3 is TGTGCCAGCAGCGTAGGGGGAGGCCAGTTCAACTATGGCTACACCTTC. The chain is built from TRBV9 and TRBJ1-2; no clear D. CDR1 SGDLS and CDR2 YYNGEE come from the germline V gene. Deletions cut 0 bases from V and 2 bases from J, with 14 bases between. There are 16 residues in the CDR3.

This chain's CDR3 is CASSPAGRYEQYF. DNA for the CDR3: TGTGCCAGCAGCCCAGCGGGACGCTACGAGCAGTACTTC. The chain links TRBV5-4 to TRBJ2-7, with TRBD2 identical over 7 bases. From germline, CDR1 is SGHNT and CDR2 YYREEE (reference sequence). The CDR3 spans 13 residues. Unmatched junction bases numbered 4, after V lost 4 bases and J lost 3 bases.

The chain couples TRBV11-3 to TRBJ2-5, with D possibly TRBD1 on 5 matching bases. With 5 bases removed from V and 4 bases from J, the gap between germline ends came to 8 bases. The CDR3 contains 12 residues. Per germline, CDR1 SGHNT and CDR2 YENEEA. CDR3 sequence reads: CASSRGGETQYF. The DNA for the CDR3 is TGTGCCAGCAGCAGGGGCGGAGAGACCCAGTACTTC. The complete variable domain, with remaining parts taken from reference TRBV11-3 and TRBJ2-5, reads EAGVVQSPRYKIIEKKQPVAFWCNPISGHNTLYWYLQNLGQGPELLIRYENEEAVDDSQLPKDRFSAERLKGVDSTLKIQPAELGDSAVYLCASSRGGETQYFGPGTRLLVL.

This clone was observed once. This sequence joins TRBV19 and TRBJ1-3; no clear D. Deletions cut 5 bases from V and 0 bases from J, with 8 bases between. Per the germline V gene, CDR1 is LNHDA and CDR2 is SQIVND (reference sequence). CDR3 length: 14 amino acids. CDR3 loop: CASSPAYSGNTIYF. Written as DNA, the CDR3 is TGTGCCAGTAGTCCCGCGTACTCTGGAAACACCATATATTTT.

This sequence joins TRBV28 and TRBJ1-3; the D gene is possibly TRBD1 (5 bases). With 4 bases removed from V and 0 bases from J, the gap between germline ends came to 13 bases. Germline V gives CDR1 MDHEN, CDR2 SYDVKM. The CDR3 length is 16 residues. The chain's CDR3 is CASSSLTGGSGNTIYF. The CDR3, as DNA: TGTGCCAGCAGTTCATTGACCGGGGGCTCTGGAAACACCATATATTTT.

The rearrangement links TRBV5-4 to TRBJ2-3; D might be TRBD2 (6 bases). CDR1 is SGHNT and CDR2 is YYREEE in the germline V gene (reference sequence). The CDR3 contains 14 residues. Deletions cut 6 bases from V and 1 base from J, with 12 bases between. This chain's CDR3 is CASKVAEGTDTQYF. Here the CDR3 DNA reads TGTGCCAGCAAGGTAGCGGAGGGCACAGATACGCAGTATTTT.

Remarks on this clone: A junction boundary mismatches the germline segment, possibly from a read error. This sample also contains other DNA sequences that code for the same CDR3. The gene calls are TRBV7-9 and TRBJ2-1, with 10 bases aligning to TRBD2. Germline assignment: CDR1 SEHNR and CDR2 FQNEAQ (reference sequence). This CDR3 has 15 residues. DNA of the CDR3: TGTGCCAGCAGCCTAGCGGGAGTCTCCTACAATGAGCAGTTCTTC. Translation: CASSLAGVSYNEQFF.

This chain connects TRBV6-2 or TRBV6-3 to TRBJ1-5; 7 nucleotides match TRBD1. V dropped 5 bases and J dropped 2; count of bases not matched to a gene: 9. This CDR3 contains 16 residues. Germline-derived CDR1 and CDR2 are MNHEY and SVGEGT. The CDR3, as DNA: TGTGCCAGCAGTCGGGGACAGAACGGGGGCAATCAGCCCCAGCATTTT. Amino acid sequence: CASSRGQNGGNQPQHF.

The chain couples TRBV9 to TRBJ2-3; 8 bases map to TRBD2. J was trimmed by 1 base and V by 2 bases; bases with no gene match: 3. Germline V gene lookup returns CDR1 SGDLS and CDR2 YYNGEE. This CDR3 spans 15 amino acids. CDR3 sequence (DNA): TGTGCCAGCAGCGTTCGGGAGGGAGGCACAGATACGCAGTATTTT. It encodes CASSVREGGTDTQYF.

The CDR3 here is CSVSGTAGIEAFF. The CDR3 DNA follows: TGCAGCGTTTCCGGGACAGCAGGGATCGAAGCTTTCTTT. The chain recombines TRBV29-1 with TRBJ1-1; 7 nucleotides agree with TRBD1. The germline gives CDR1 SQVTM, CDR2 ANQGSEA. The CDR3 length is 13 residues. The ends lost 5 bases at V and 8 bases at J; junction bases unmatched: 11. Full variable domain (rest looked up from reference TRBV29-1 and TRBJ1-1): SAVISQKPSRDICQRGTSLTIQCQVDSQVTMMFWYRQQPGQSLTLIATANQGSEATYESGFVIDKFPISRPNLTFSTLTVSNMSPEDSSIYLCSVSGTAGIEAFFGQGTRLTVV.

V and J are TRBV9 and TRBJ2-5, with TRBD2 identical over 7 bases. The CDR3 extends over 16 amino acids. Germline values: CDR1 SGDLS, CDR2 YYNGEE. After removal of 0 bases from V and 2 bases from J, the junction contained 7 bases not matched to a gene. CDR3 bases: TGTGCCAGCAGCGTAGCTCAGGCTAGCGGACAAGAGACCCAGTACTTC. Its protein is CASSVAQASGQETQYF. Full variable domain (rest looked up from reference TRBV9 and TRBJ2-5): DSGVTQTPKHLITATGQRVTLRCSPRSGDLSVYWYQQSLDQGLQFLIQYYNGEERAKGNILERFSAQQFPDLHSELNLSSLELGDSALYFCASSVAQASGQETQYFGPGTRLLVL.

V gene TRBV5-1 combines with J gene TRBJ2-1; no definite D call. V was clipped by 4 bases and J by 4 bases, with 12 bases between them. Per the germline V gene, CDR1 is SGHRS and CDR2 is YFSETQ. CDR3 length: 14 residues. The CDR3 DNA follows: TGCGCCAGCAGCCGACCACAACAGTACAATGAGCAGTTCTTC. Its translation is CASSRPQQYNEQFF.

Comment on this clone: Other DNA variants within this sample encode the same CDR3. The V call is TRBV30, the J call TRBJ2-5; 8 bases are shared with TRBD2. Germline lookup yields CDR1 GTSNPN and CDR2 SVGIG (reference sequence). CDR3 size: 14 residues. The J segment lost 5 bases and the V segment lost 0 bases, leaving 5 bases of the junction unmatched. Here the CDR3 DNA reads TGTGCCTGGAGTGTAGGACTAGCCGGGGAGACCCAGTACTTC. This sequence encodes CAWSVGLAGETQYF.

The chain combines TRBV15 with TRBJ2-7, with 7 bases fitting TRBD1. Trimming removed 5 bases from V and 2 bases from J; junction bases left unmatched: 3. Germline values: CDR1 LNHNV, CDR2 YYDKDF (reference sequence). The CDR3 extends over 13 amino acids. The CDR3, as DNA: TGTGCCACCAGCCGGGACAGTACCTACGAGCAGTACTTC. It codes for CATSRDSTYEQYF.

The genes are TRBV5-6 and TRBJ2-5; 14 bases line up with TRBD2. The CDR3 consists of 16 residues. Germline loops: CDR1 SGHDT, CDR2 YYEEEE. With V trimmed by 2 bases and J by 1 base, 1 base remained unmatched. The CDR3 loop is CASSFGLAGGQETQYF. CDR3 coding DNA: TGTGCCAGCAGCTTCGGACTAGCGGGAGGCCAAGAGACCCAGTACTTC. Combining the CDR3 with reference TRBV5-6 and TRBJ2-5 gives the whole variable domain DAGVTQSPTHLIKTRGQQVTLRCSPKSGHDTVSWYQQALGQGPQFIFQYYEEEERQRGNFPDRFSGHQFPNYSSELNVNALLLGDSALYLCASSFGLAGGQETQYFGPGTRLLVL.